The 21 T cell receptor beta chains given below trace back to one sample, sequenced in a study of T cell responses to AZD1222 COVID-19 vaccine. Generated by immunoSEQ multiplex PCR, the TCRdb table keeps only in-frame clones and is missing some. The sample holds 200,000 to 250,000 clones, about 94% seen once. Sample: peripheral blood, taken 28 days after the second dose of the MenACWY control vaccine. These TCRs come from an adult who received the MenACWY meningococcal vaccine as a control.

In its sample, this clone was seen once. This chain connects TRBV2 to TRBJ2-1; 10 positions agree with TRBD2. The CDR3 has 15 amino acids. Germline assignment: CDR1 SNHLY and CDR2 FYNNEI. V dropped 3 bases and J dropped 5; count of bases not matched to a gene: 4. Here the CDR3 DNA reads TGTGCCAGCAGTGAGAGCGGGAGGGGCCACAATGAGCAGTTCTTC. The encoded protein is CASSESGRGHNEQFF.

The chain couples TRBV18 to TRBJ2-7, with 7 positions matching TRBD1. From germline, CDR1 is KGHSH and CDR2 LQKENI. J gave up 4 bases and V 3 bases, and 9 bases lay outside the gene matches. This CDR3 contains 15 residues. The CDR3 is CASSPRGPPSYEQYF. The CDR3 DNA sequence: TGTGCCAGCTCACCTAGGGGGCCCCCCTCGTACGAGCAGTACTTC.

This chain links TRBV29-1 with TRBJ2-2, with D possibly TRBD2 on 7 matching bases. The V gene's germline CDR1 is SQVTM and CDR2 ANQGSEA. This CDR3 spans 14 amino acids. The V and J ends lost 7 bases and 0 bases respectively, with 12 bases between them. The CDR3, as DNA: TGCAGCGCCAAGGGGGGGTCGAACACCGGGGAGCTGTTTTTT. Its protein product is CSAKGGSNTGELFF.

The rearrangement joins TRBV2 to TRBJ1-2; 9 bases are shared with TRBD1. The CDR3 spans 14 residues. The germline V gene has CDR1 SNHLY and CDR2 FYNNEI. After removal of 6 bases from V and 10 bases from J, the junction contained 12 bases not matched to a gene. The CDR3 protein is CASSQGTGSGVYTF. The CDR3 DNA follows: TGTGCCAGCAGCCAAGGGACAGGGAGTGGGGTCTACACCTTC.

This clone has a single count. The chain couples TRBV28 to TRBJ2-1; 12 bases map to TRBD1. The CDR3 runs to 16 residues. V was clipped by 4 bases and J by 7 bases; unmatched bases: 8. Germline V CDR1 and CDR2: MDHEN, SYDVKM. CDR3 in DNA: TGTGCCAGCAGTTCGGCGGGGGACAGGGGGCGGAATGAGCAGTTCTTC. Protein sequence: CASSSAGDRGRNEQFF.

The CDR3 reads CASSAYSTDTQYF. The CDR3 DNA is TGCGCCAGCAGCGCATACAGCACAGATACGCAGTATTTT. The chain links TRBV5-1 to TRBJ2-3, with D uncertain. Trimming removed 4 bases at V and 0 bases at J, with 6 bases between. The CDR3 contains 13 residues. Per germline, CDR1 SGHRS and CDR2 YFSETQ. The full variable domain, completed using reference TRBV5-1 and TRBJ2-3, is KAGVTQTPRYLIKTRGQQVTLSCSPISGHRSVSWYQQTPGQGLQFLFEYFSETQRNKGNFPGRFSGRQFSNSRSEMNVSTLELGDSALYLCASSAYSTDTQYFGPGTRLTVL.

The chain links TRBV7-2 to TRBJ2-7; 11 positions match TRBD1. CDR1 is SGHTA and CDR2 is FQGNSA in the germline V gene. The length of the CDR3 is 15 residues. V lost 5 bases, J lost 5 bases, and 8 bases stayed unmatched. The CDR3 spells CASSIPGTGGHEQYF. The DNA of the CDR3 is TGTGCCAGCAGCATCCCCGGGACAGGGGGACACGAGCAGTACTTC.

The V gene is TRBV9, the J gene TRBJ2-1; the match to TRBD2 covers 7 bases. V dropped 4 bases and J dropped 1; count of bases not matched to a gene: 5. CDR1 and CDR2 from the germline V gene are SGDLS and YYNGEE. CDR3 size: 15 residues. The CDR3 sequence: CASSLSGDSYNEQFF. As DNA, the CDR3 is TGTGCCAGCAGCCTCAGCGGGGATTCCTACAATGAGCAGTTCTTC. Full variable domain (outside the CDR3, taken from reference TRBV9 and TRBJ2-1): DSGVTQTPKHLITATGQRVTLRCSPRSGDLSVYWYQQSLDQGLQFLIQYYNGEERAKGNILERFSAQQFPDLHSELNLSSLELGDSALYFCASSLSGDSYNEQFFGPGTRLTVL.

The chain links TRBV29-1 to TRBJ1-2; weak D call: TRBD1 (6 bases). The CDR3 is 13 residues long. V lost 7 bases and J 3 bases, leaving 15 bases between the germline ends. Germline loops: CDR1 SQVTM, CDR2 ANQGSEA. The CDR3 nucleotides are TGCAGCGACCAGACCAGGGGTGACTATGGCTACACCTTC. Protein sequence: CSDQTRGDYGYTF.

The DNA of the CDR3 is TGTGCCAGCAGGGGCGGACAGGGGCCCAATCAGCCCCAGCATTTT. It codes for CASRGGQGPNQPQHF. This chain joins TRBV28 and TRBJ1-5; TRBD1 matches at 9 bases. Germline loops: CDR1 MDHEN, CDR2 SYDVKM. This CDR3 is built from 15 residues. J gave up 3 bases and V 6 bases, and 6 bases lay outside the gene matches.

The J gene is TRBJ2-1, the V gene TRBV29-1; possible D gene TRBD2, 6 bases. Trimming removed 4 bases at V and 1 base at J, with 11 bases between. In germline, CDR1 is SQVTM, CDR2 ANQGSEA. This CDR3 is built from 14 residues. This CDR3 is CSVGKSGSYNEQFF. The CDR3 DNA sequence: TGCAGCGTTGGGAAAAGCGGGTCCTACAATGAGCAGTTCTTC.

V and J are TRBV9 and TRBJ1-5, with D perhaps TRBD1 (5 bases). Germline assignment: CDR1 SGDLS and CDR2 YYNGEE. V lost 3 bases and J 4 bases, leaving 11 bases between the germline ends. This CDR3 comprises 14 residues. The CDR3 reads CASSATGVNQPQHF. In DNA, the CDR3 is TGTGCCAGCAGCGCTACAGGAGTAAATCAGCCCCAGCATTTT.

V usage is TRBV28 and J usage is TRBJ1-2, with D perhaps matching TRBD1 (5 bases). V shed 3 bases and J shed 6 bases, with 20 bases lying between them. The CDR3 runs to 16 residues. From germline, CDR1 is MDHEN and CDR2 SYDVKM. The CDR3 loop is CASSFSPGTSSNGYTF. CDR3 in DNA: TGTGCCAGCAGTTTTTCGCCAGGGACTTCATCAAATGGCTACACCTTC.

A word on this clone: The sample contains more than one DNA sequence encoding this CDR3. The chain joins TRBV27 to TRBJ1-5; D perhaps matches TRBD1 (5 bases). The CDR3 loop spans 14 amino acids. V lost 2 bases to trimming and J lost 3 bases, with 8 bases between them. Germline V lookup: CDR1 MNHEY, CDR2 SMNVEV (reference sequence). The CDR3 region is CASSLRGVNQPQHF. In DNA form, the CDR3 reads TGTGCCAGCAGTTTACGAGGGGTCAATCAGCCCCAGCATTTT.

The rearrangement uses TRBV20-1 and TRBJ2-7; D possibly corresponds to TRBD1 (6 bases). This CDR3 is built from 12 residues. Germline values: CDR1 DFQATT, CDR2 SNEGSKA (reference sequence). V shed 3 bases and J shed 4 bases, with 10 bases lying between them. The CDR3 DNA sequence: TGCAGTGCTAGTGAGGGGACATACGAGCAGTACTTC. Translated, it gives CSASEGTYEQYF.

The rearrangement joins TRBV14 to TRBJ2-5; D gene ambiguous. V lost 1 base and J 1 base, leaving 13 bases between the germline ends. CDR1 and CDR2 from the germline V gene are SGHDN and FVKESK. This CDR3 is built from 16 residues. The CDR3 coding sequence is TGTGCCAGCAGCCAAGCTTTTGTAGGATCCCAAGAGACCCAGTACTTC. It yields the protein CASSQAFVGSQETQYF.

The chain combines TRBV6-5 with TRBJ2-2; the D gene could be TRBD1 or TRBD2 (5 bases each). Germline CDR1 is MNHEY and CDR2 is SVGAGI. Trimming took off 3 bases at V and 5 bases at J, with 13 bases between the two ends. This CDR3 region has 15 residues. The CDR3 nucleotides read TGTGCCAGCAGTTATGAGGGGCGCTGGACCGGGGAGCTGTTTTTT. Translating it yields CASSYEGRWTGELFF.

The chain employs TRBV5-4 and TRBJ2-7; 9 bases are a match to TRBD2. V shed 2 bases, J shed 6 bases, and the junction held 9 bases outside the gene matches. Germline V lookup: CDR1 SGHNT, CDR2 YYREEE (reference sequence). The CDR3 has 15 amino acids. CDR3 nucleotides: TGTGCCAGCAGCTTAGTCAGCGGGAGGCCCTCCGAGCAGTACTTC. Translating it yields CASSLVSGRPSEQYF. Combining the CDR3 with reference TRBV5-4 and TRBJ2-7 gives the whole variable domain ETGVTQSPTHLIKTRGQQVTLRCSSQSGHNTVSWYQQALGQGPQFIFQYYREEENGRGNFPPRFSGLQFPNYSSELNVNALELDDSALYLCASSLVSGRPSEQYFGPGTRLTVT.

V gene TRBV7-8 combines with J gene TRBJ2-7; 11 positions match TRBD2. Germline-derived CDR1 and CDR2 are SGHVS and FQNEAQ. CDR3 length: 18 amino acids. V was pared by 1 base and J by 2 bases, with 10 bases of the junction left unmatched. The CDR3 here is CASSLDGSGGEPTYEQYF. CDR3 DNA: TGTGCCAGCAGCTTAGATGGTAGCGGGGGGGAACCAACCTACGAGCAGTACTTC.

J is TRBJ1-5 and V is TRBV7-9; D unresolved. The CDR3 spans 14 residues. V was cut by 4 bases and J by 0 bases, with 7 bases left in between. Germline CDR1 is SEHNR and CDR2 is FQNEAQ (reference sequence). The CDR3 sequence is CASSSDYSNQPQHF. The CDR3 DNA sequence: TGTGCCAGCAGCTCAGACTATAGCAATCAGCCCCAGCATTTT.

This chain's CDR3 is CASSPPRGNRGEKLFF. The CDR3 DNA sequence: TGTGCCAGCTCACCACCCAGAGGGAACAGGGGCGAAAAACTGTTTTTT. The V call is TRBV18, the J call TRBJ1-4, with 7 nucleotides matching TRBD1. The J segment lost 8 bases and the V segment lost 0 bases, leaving 9 bases of the junction unmatched. Germline V gene data show CDR1 as KGHSH and CDR2 as LQKENI. The CDR3 has 16 residues.